These 27 T cell receptor beta chains share one sample of origin, sequenced in a study of glioma-infiltrating T cells after dendritic cell vaccination. Assay used: immunoSEQ multiplex PCR; TCRdb lists only in-frame clones, some missing. The sample consists of 65,000 to 80,000 clones, more than 75% of them appearing once. Time point described: after dendritic cell vaccination, including at tumor progression/relapse. Material: blood, obtained after dendritic cell vaccination. The receptor source for this set is a human donor with glioblastoma.

V is TRBV2 and J is TRBJ1-1; D is perhaps TRBD1 (6 bases). V gave up 3 bases and J gave up 1 base, with 12 bases separating them. In germline, CDR1 is SNHLY, CDR2 FYNNEI. This CDR3 is 15 amino acids long. The CDR3 DNA is TGTGCCAGCAGTGAGCGACAGGTTCGGAACACTGAAGCTTTCTTT. Translated: CASSERQVRNTEAFF.

V usage is TRBV4-1 and J usage is TRBJ1-2; 10 bases match TRBD1. V trimming: 0 bases; J trimming: 7 bases; junction bases outside the gene matches: 5. Germline V lookup: CDR1 MGHRA, CDR2 YSYEKL. The CDR3 contains 15 residues. CDR3 in amino acids: CASSQEGQGFRGYTF. The CDR3 DNA follows: TGCGCCAGCAGCCAAGAGGGACAGGGGTTCCGTGGCTACACCTTC.

The J gene is TRBJ2-1, the V gene TRBV7-2; TRBD1 aligns across 8 bases. CDR3 length equals 15 residues. Germline V CDR1 and CDR2: SGHTA, FQGNSA. The ends lost 1 base at V and 8 bases at J; junction bases unmatched: 7. The CDR3 nucleotides are TGTGCCAGCAGCTTAGGTAGGCCAGGGGGCCATGAGCAGTTCTTC. It yields the protein CASSLGRPGGHEQFF.

This clone was seen a single time. The rearrangement uses TRBV4-1 and TRBJ2-2, with D uncertain. Trimming took 0 bases from V and 0 from J, leaving 11 bases between them. This CDR3 spans 17 amino acids. Germline loops: CDR1 MGHRA, CDR2 YSYEKL. CDR3 residues: CASSQDLALANTGELFF. CDR3 nucleotides: TGCGCCAGCAGCCAAGATCTCGCGCTCGCGAACACCGGGGAGCTGTTTTTT.

The V and J genes are TRBV10-2 and TRBJ2-1; 10 bases match TRBD2. The V and J ends lost 3 bases and 8 bases, in that order; junction bases with no gene match: 7. This CDR3 has 15 amino acids. Germline V gene sequence: CDR1 WSHSY, CDR2 SAAADI. Here the CDR3 DNA reads TGCGCCAGCAGTGACGGACTAGCGGCACCCCATGAGCAGTTCTTC. Protein sequence: CASSDGLAAPHEQFF.

DNA of the CDR3: TGTGCCAGCAACAACAACCCCCTGAACACTGAAGCTTTCTTT. Protein sequence: CASNNNPLNTEAFF. The chain uses TRBV2 and TRBJ1-1; unclear D gene. V dropped 7 bases and J dropped 0 bases, with 12 bases sitting between them. Germline values: CDR1 SNHLY, CDR2 FYNNEI. This CDR3 has 14 residues.

This clone showed up just a few times. This sequence joins TRBV19 and TRBJ2-3, with 10 nucleotides matching TRBD1. The CDR3 totals 16 residues. The germline gives CDR1 LNHDA, CDR2 SQIVND (reference sequence). V lost 5 bases, J lost 5 bases, and 10 bases stayed unmatched. CDR3 amino acids: CASSSIDRGLGDTQYF. CDR3 DNA: TGTGCCAGTAGTTCGATCGACAGGGGGCTGGGAGATACGCAGTATTTT. The full variable domain, in which reference TRBV19 and TRBJ2-3 provide the parts outside the CDR3, is DGGITQSPKYLFRKEGQNVTLSCEQNLNHDAMYWYRQDPGQGLRLIYYSQIVNDFQKGDIAEGYSVSREKKESFPLTVTSAQKNPTAFYLCASSSIDRGLGDTQYFGPGTRLTVL.

The chain combines TRBV2 with TRBJ1-1, with D perhaps matching TRBD1 (5 bases). Trimming shortened V by 3 bases and J by 7 bases, and 9 bases separated the two germline ends. The CDR3 totals 12 residues. Germline V gene sequence: CDR1 SNHLY, CDR2 FYNNEI. The CDR3 spells CASSEKGYEAFF. In nucleotides, the CDR3 is TGTGCCAGCAGTGAGAAGGGGTATGAAGCTTTCTTT.

The rearrangement joins TRBV4-1 to TRBJ2-7; D possibly corresponds to TRBD1 (5 bases). CDR3 length: 14 residues. Trimming removed 0 bases from V and 1 base from J, with 7 bases in between. Germline values: CDR1 MGHRA, CDR2 YSYEKL. CDR3 sequence reads: CASSQDRASYEQYF. CDR3 nucleotides: TGCGCCAGCAGCCAAGACAGGGCTTCCTACGAGCAGTACTTC.

Notes on this clone: Because the CDR3's place on the DNA is in doubt, the DNA is left out and the CDR3 is given as listed by TCRdb. The chain combines TRBV19 with TRBJ2-7; the DNA was not used to check the table's D call, TRBD1. Germline values: CDR1 LNHDA, CDR2 SQIVND (reference sequence). The CDR3 numbers 13 amino acids, ends counted. The CDR3 is CASSILASYEQYF.

This clone has a handful of counts. V gene TRBV25-1 combines with J gene TRBJ1-3, with D hard to call. This CDR3 has 14 amino acids. Per the germline V gene, CDR1 is MGHDK and CDR2 is SYGVNS. V gave up 8 bases and J gave up 6 bases, with 17 bases separating them. The CDR3 DNA sequence: TGTGCCAGCCAACAACAGAGTCTGGAAAACACCATATATTTT. As protein: CASQQQSLENTIYF.

This chain connects TRBV18 to TRBJ1-2, with D uncertain. The CDR3 consists of 15 residues. Germline CDR1 and CDR2: KGHSH and LQKENI. Trimming removed 4 bases from V and 0 bases from J, with 12 bases in between. The CDR3 is CASSLGGRANYGYTF. For the CDR3, the DNA is TGTGCCAGCTCACTGGGAGGAAGAGCTAACTATGGCTACACCTTC.

This clone appeared once. The rearrangement uses TRBV27 and TRBJ1-2, with 8 bases that match TRBD1. Unmatched junction bases numbered 12, after V lost 6 bases and J lost 3 bases. The germline V gene has CDR1 MNHEY and CDR2 SMNVEV (reference sequence). CDR3 length equals 16 residues. The CDR3 reads CASSYDWTGRDYGYTF. CDR3 bases: TGTGCCAGCAGCTATGACTGGACAGGGAGGGACTATGGCTACACCTTC.

The V gene is TRBV11-3, the J gene TRBJ2-1; 14 bases line up with TRBD2. J was trimmed by 7 bases and V by 6 bases; bases with no gene match: 5. CDR3 length equals 15 residues. Per the germline V gene, CDR1 is SGHNT and CDR2 is YENEEA. Written as DNA, the CDR3 is TGTGCCAGCAGTCCTCGACTAGCGGGGGGGAATGAGCAGTTCTTC. It is translated as CASSPRLAGGNEQFF. The full variable domain, its missing parts supplied by reference TRBV11-3 and TRBJ2-1, is EAGVVQSPRYKIIEKKQPVAFWCNPISGHNTLYWYLQNLGQGPELLIRYENEEAVDDSQLPKDRFSAERLKGVDSTLKIQPAELGDSAVYLCASSPRLAGGNEQFFGPGTRLTVL.

This clone was recorded a few times. In DNA, the CDR3 is TGCGCCAGCAGCCAAGCGGGGACAGATACGCAGTATTTT. This codes for CASSQAGTDTQYF. V and J are TRBV5-1 and TRBJ2-3, with TRBD2 identical over 7 bases. Germline V gene lookup returns CDR1 SGHRS and CDR2 YFSETQ. V lost 4 bases, J lost 3 bases, and 2 bases stayed unmatched. The CDR3 runs 13 residues.

V is TRBV29-1 and J is TRBJ1-2; TRBD1 matches 9 bases. The V gene's germline CDR1 is SQVTM and CDR2 ANQGSEA. V shed 6 bases and J 3 bases; nucleotides not matched to a gene: 8. This CDR3 is 14 amino acids long. In nucleotides, the CDR3 is TGCAGCGTATTTAGCCGGGACAGGGACTATGGCTACACCTTC. It is translated as CSVFSRDRDYGYTF. Full variable domain (missing parts from reference TRBV29-1 and TRBJ1-2): SAVISQKPSRDICQRGTSLTIQCQVDSQVTMMFWYRQQPGQSLTLIATANQGSEATYESGFVIDKFPISRPNLTFSTLTVSNMSPEDSSIYLCSVFSRDRDYGYTFGSGTRLTVV.

The CDR3: CASSVEGQGNNEQFF. In DNA, the CDR3 is TGTGCCAGCAGCGTAGAGGGACAGGGTAACAATGAGCAGTTCTTC. The chain links TRBV9 to TRBJ2-1; 9 bases fit TRBD1. After removal of 0 bases from V and 5 bases from J, the junction contained 3 bases not matched to a gene. The CDR3 is made up of 15 amino acids. From germline, CDR1 is SGDLS and CDR2 YYNGEE.

The rearrangement joins TRBV7-2 to TRBJ2-1; 9 bases match TRBD2. The germline V gene encodes CDR1 SGHTA and CDR2 FQGNSA. The CDR3 runs to 16 residues. The J segment lost 4 bases and the V segment lost 0 bases, leaving 4 bases of the junction unmatched. As DNA, the CDR3 is TGTGCCAGCAGCTTAGCGGCTAGCGGGATGTACAATGAGCAGTTCTTC. Residues: CASSLAASGMYNEQFF.

The chain is built from TRBV10-1 and TRBJ2-7; maybe TRBD1 (6 bases). CDR3 length: 13 residues. In germline, CDR1 is WNHNN, CDR2 SYGVQD (reference sequence). Trimming took 2 bases from V and 4 from J, leaving 9 bases between them. The CDR3 coding sequence is TGCGCCAGCAGTGAGGGGACAACTTACGAGCAGTACTTC. This sequence encodes CASSEGTTYEQYF.

This chain uses TRBV6-5 with TRBJ1-2, with D hard to call. The CDR3 runs to 16 residues. With 0 bases removed from V and 1 base from J, the gap between germline ends came to 12 bases. CDR1 is MNHEY, CDR2 SVGAGI, per germline. The CDR3 DNA is TGTGCCAGCAGTTACTCGTTTTTAGATTTTAACTATGGCTACACCTTC. The encoded protein is CASSYSFLDFNYGYTF.

This sequence joins TRBV7-9 and TRBJ1-1; D call uncertain. From germline, CDR1 is SEHNR and CDR2 FQNEAQ (reference sequence). The CDR3 has 12 residues. V lost 6 bases to trimming and J lost 4 bases, with 9 bases between them. The CDR3 protein is CASSTRGTEAFF. CDR3 nucleotide sequence: TGTGCCAGCAGTACTAGAGGCACTGAAGCTTTCTTT. The complete variable domain, with remaining parts taken from reference TRBV7-9 and TRBJ1-1, reads DTGVSQNPRHKITKRGQNVTFRCDPISEHNRLYWYRQTLGQGPEFLTYFQNEAQLEKSRLLSDRFSAERPKGSFSTLEIQRTEQGDSAMYLCASSTRGTEAFFGQGTRLTVV.

V and J are TRBV19 and TRBJ1-2; a possible D gene is TRBD1 (5 bases). V was shortened by 7 bases and J by 1 base, with 22 bases between the two germline ends. The CDR3 is made up of 17 amino acids. CDR1 and CDR2 from the germline V gene are LNHDA and SQIVND (reference sequence). This CDR3 is CASTIYGGEGVNYGYTF. For the CDR3, the DNA is TGTGCCAGTACCATCTACGGAGGGGAAGGTGTTAACTATGGCTACACCTTC.

The CDR3 loop reads CASSAGTPGNTIYF. In DNA, the CDR3 is TGTGCCAGCAGCGCTGGGACTCCTGGAAACACCATATATTTT. The rearrangement joins TRBV9 to TRBJ1-3, with D perhaps matching TRBD1 (5 bases). The V gene's germline CDR1 is SGDLS and CDR2 YYNGEE. This CDR3 is built from 14 residues. V shed 3 bases and J shed 2 bases, with 9 bases lying between them.

The chain has TRBV5-6 and TRBJ2-5; 10 bases map to TRBD1. This CDR3 is built from 13 residues. Germline V gene data show CDR1 as SGHDT and CDR2 as YYEEEE. V lost 4 bases, J lost 9 bases, and 6 bases stayed unmatched. The CDR3, as DNA: TGTGCCAGCAGCCCCGGGACAGGGGTTGCCCAGTACTTC. Its translation is CASSPGTGVAQYF. The variable domain in full, with the rest retrieved from reference TRBV5-6 and TRBJ2-5, is DAGVTQSPTHLIKTRGQQVTLRCSPKSGHDTVSWYQQALGQGPQFIFQYYEEEERQRGNFPDRFSGHQFPNYSSELNVNALLLGDSALYLCASSPGTGVAQYFGPGTRLLVL.

The chain employs TRBV15 and TRBJ1-5, with D uncertain. V was cut by 1 base and J by 1 base, with 8 bases left in between. This CDR3 is 15 amino acids long. Germline CDR1 and CDR2: LNHNV and YYDKDF (reference sequence). In DNA form, the CDR3 reads TGTGCCACCAGCAGAGGAGGTGGGAGCAATCAGCCCCAGCATTTT. This codes for CATSRGGGSNQPQHF.

This clone was detected a few times. This rearrangement joins TRBV14 to TRBJ1-1, with a tentative D call TRBD1 (5 bases). Germline CDR1 SGHDN, CDR2 FVKESK. The CDR3 extends over 11 amino acids. V was shortened by 3 bases and J by 8 bases, with 7 bases between the two germline ends. CDR3 sequence (DNA): TGTGCCAGCAGCCAGTGGACAGAAGCTTTCTTT. As protein: CASSQWTEAFF.

The chain joins TRBV4-2 to TRBJ1-5; TRBD1 aligns across 7 bases. Germline CDR1 reads LGHNA; CDR2 reads YNFKEQ. With V trimmed by 0 bases and J by 0 bases, 8 bases remained unmatched. The CDR3 is 18 amino acids. The DNA of the CDR3 is TGTGCCAGCAGCCAAGAGGACAGGAGTTCTTATAGCAATCAGCCCCAGCATTTT. This gives the protein CASSQEDRSSYSNQPQHF.